This passage covers 25 T cell receptor beta chains from one sample sequenced in a study of blood T cells in healthy people across ages. A J-beta primer mix and a sample-barcoded 5' primer were used in a second PCR of roughly 7 to 12 cycles. From the 5' RACE reads, TCRdb called clonotypes with MiXCR, one entry per CDR3 protein. The data show about 800,000 distinct CDR3 sequences, 25% seen once. The sample was also reused in another study, on T cells of mothers and their children.

Sample: blood. These receptors all come from a boy aged 10-17 years in good health.

This clonotype was seen only a few times. J is TRBJ2-6 and V is TRBV4-3; 7 bases fit TRBD2. Germline V lookup: CDR1 LGHNA, CDR2 YSLEER. The CDR3 has 17 residues. After removal of 0 bases from V and 0 bases from J, the junction contained 2 bases not matched to a gene. CDR3 in amino acids: CASSQEGGSSGANVLTF. In nucleotides, the CDR3 is TGCGCCAGCAGCCAAGAGGGAGGGAGCTCTGGGGCCAACGTCCTGACTTTC.

The chain combines TRBV20-1 with TRBJ1-4, with 8 bases lining up with TRBD1. Trimming removed 6 bases from V and 5 bases from J; junction bases left unmatched: 8. Germline V gene sequence: CDR1 DFQATT, CDR2 SNEGSKA (reference sequence). CDR3 length: 14 amino acids. CDR3 sequence reads: CSARDRSLNEKLFF. The CDR3 DNA is TGCAGTGCGCGGGACAGGTCGCTGAATGAAAAACTGTTTTTT.

The chain couples TRBV28 to TRBJ2-7; D tentatively fits TRBD1 or TRBD2 (5 bases each). This CDR3 spans 14 amino acids. V was clipped by 5 bases and J by 4 bases, with 15 bases between them. Looked up from germline, CDR1 is MDHEN and CDR2 is SYDVKM. DNA for the CDR3: TGTGCCAGCAGTCCCCCCGGGGCCCCATACGAGCAGTACTTC. This sequence encodes CASSPPGAPYEQYF.

V gene TRBV20-1 combines with J gene TRBJ2-1, with D hard to call. Germline-derived CDR1 and CDR2 are DFQATT and SNEGSKA (reference sequence). With 2 bases removed from V and 9 bases from J, the gap between germline ends came to 8 bases. There are 11 residues in the CDR3. CDR3 protein: CSARSVSEQFF. The CDR3 coding sequence is TGCAGTGCTAGATCAGTCAGTGAGCAGTTCTTC.

This clonotype has a handful of counts. This sequence joins TRBV29-1 and TRBJ1-4; D is possibly TRBD1 (6 bases). V was clipped by 1 base and J by 3 bases, with 12 bases between them. From germline, CDR1 is SQVTM and CDR2 ANQGSEA. This CDR3 has 15 residues. The CDR3, as DNA: TGCAGCGTTGAAGGTTCAGGGGTCCCTAATGAAAAACTGTTTTTT. Amino acid sequence: CSVEGSGVPNEKLFF.

This rearrangement joins TRBV7-9 to TRBJ2-7; 11 bases line up with TRBD2. Germline-derived CDR1 and CDR2 are SEHNR and FQNEAQ (reference sequence). Germline trimming cut 5 bases from V and 3 bases from J; bases unmatched to any gene: 9. This CDR3 spans 16 amino acids. CDR3 in amino acids: CASSALRGTSGYEQYF. CDR3 nucleotides: TGTGCCAGCAGCGCCCTCCGGGGGACTAGCGGCTACGAGCAGTACTTC. Based on the CDR3 plus reference TRBV7-9 and TRBJ2-7, the full variable domain is DTGVSQNPRHKITKRGQNVTFRCDPISEHNRLYWYRQTLGQGPEFLTYFQNEAQLEKSRLLSDRFSAERPKGSFSTLEIQRTEQGDSAMYLCASSALRGTSGYEQYFGPGTRLTVT.

The chain recombines TRBV27 with TRBJ2-3; possibly TRBD2 for D (6 bases). The CDR3 sequence is 15 residues long. Looked up from germline, CDR1 is MNHEY and CDR2 is SMNVEV (reference sequence). V lost 1 base and J lost 3, with 11 bases in between. CDR3 coding DNA: TGTGCCAGCAGTTTATGGCTGGGGGGTACAGATACGCAGTATTTT. This translates into CASSLWLGGTDTQYF.

This chain uses TRBV7-6 with TRBJ2-3; maybe TRBD2 (5 bases). V was trimmed by 2 bases and J by 6 bases, leaving 12 bases between them. Per the germline V gene, CDR1 is SGHVS and CDR2 is FNYEAQ. This CDR3 has 14 amino acids. DNA of the CDR3: TGTGCCAGCAGCTTATCAGCGGTCGGGGATACGCAGTATTTT. This translates into CASSLSAVGDTQYF.

The chain has TRBV9 and TRBJ1-2; the D gene is possibly TRBD1 (6 bases). The CDR3 spans 14 residues. Trimming shortened V by 0 bases and J by 8 bases, and 14 bases separated the two germline ends. Per germline, CDR1 SGDLS and CDR2 YYNGEE. Here the CDR3 DNA reads TGTGCCAGCAGCGTAGTGGGGGGCGCAGAAGGCTACACCTTC. It specifies CASSVVGGAEGYTF.

In this sample, this clonotype turned up a few times. The chain carries TRBV5-1 and TRBJ2-7, with 11 positions matching TRBD1. Germline V lookup: CDR1 SGHRS, CDR2 YFSETQ. The CDR3 runs 16 residues. Trimming at V came to 4 bases and at J to 1 base, leaving 7 bases not matched to a gene. CDR3 nucleotides: TGCGCCAGCAGCCCGGACAGGGGGCAGGCGTCCTACGAGCAGTACTTC. The encoded protein is CASSPDRGQASYEQYF.

This clonotype was counted a few times. This chain uses TRBV12-3 or TRBV12-4 with TRBJ1-5, with 10 bases identical to TRBD1. This CDR3 spans 15 amino acids. J was trimmed by 6 bases and V by 2 bases; bases with no gene match: 4. Here the CDR3 reads CASSLRQGAAQPQHF. The CDR3 coding sequence is TGTGCCAGCAGTTTAAGACAGGGGGCTGCTCAGCCCCAGCATTTT.

Only a few counts were recorded for this clonotype. V usage is TRBV28 and J usage is TRBJ2-7, with 10 bases lining up with TRBD1. Germline values: CDR1 MDHEN, CDR2 SYDVKM. The CDR3 runs to 15 residues. The V and J ends lost 3 bases and 2 bases, in that order; junction bases with no gene match: 4. The CDR3 sequence: CASSLYGQGAYEQYF. The CDR3 coding sequence is TGTGCCAGCAGTTTGTACGGACAGGGGGCCTACGAGCAGTACTTC.

J is TRBJ2-5 and V is TRBV7-6; D unclear. The J call may be in error: the DNA end matches TRBJ2-7 better. Germline CDR1 and CDR2: SGHVS and FNYEAQ. The CDR3 covers 13 residues. The CDR3 here is CASSPSHSYEQYF. The CDR3 nucleotides are TGTGCCAGCAGCCCAAGTCATTCCTACGAGCAGTACTTC.

V is TRBV20-1 and J is TRBJ2-3, with 7 bases lining up with TRBD1. Germline loops: CDR1 DFQATT, CDR2 SNEGSKA (reference sequence). The CDR3 totals 12 residues. Trimming removed 6 bases from V and 6 bases from J; junction bases left unmatched: 6. The CDR3 DNA follows: TGCAGTGCCACCACGGACAGGGATACGCAGTATTTT. Protein: CSATTDRDTQYF.

This rearrangement joins TRBV3-1 to TRBJ2-2, with 8 positions matching TRBD1. The junction had 7 bases not matched to a gene; V was cut back by 3 bases and J by 4 bases. CDR3 length: 16 residues. Per germline, CDR1 LGHDT and CDR2 YNNKEL (reference sequence). In DNA form, the CDR3 reads TGTGCCAGCAGCCATACTGCAGGGGGCCTCACCGGGGAGCTGTTTTTT. Protein: CASSHTAGGLTGELFF.

The chain carries TRBV12-3 or TRBV12-4 and TRBJ2-7; D tentatively reads TRBD1 or TRBD2 (5 bases each). V was shortened by 4 bases and J by 3 bases, with 10 bases between the two germline ends. The CDR3 spans 13 residues. This chain's CDR3 is CASSSGPRYEQYF. The DNA for the CDR3 is TGTGCCAGCAGTTCGGGGCCTCGCTACGAGCAGTACTTC.

There are a few counts of this clonotype. In DNA, the CDR3 is TGTGCCAGCAGTGAAGCGGGGGCGGGAGGAGAGGATAGCATTCAGTACTTC. It encodes CASSEAGAGGEDSIQYF. The V gene is TRBV2, the J gene TRBJ2-4; 8 bases match TRBD2. CDR1 is SNHLY and CDR2 is FYNNEI in the germline V gene. The CDR3 is 17 amino acids. Trimming at V came to 0 bases and at J to 9 bases, leaving 13 bases not matched to a gene.

This clonotype showed up just a few times. The chain couples TRBV18 to TRBJ2-6, with D possibly matching TRBD1 (5 bases). The germline V and J ends were trimmed by 7 bases and 4 bases, with 11 bases remaining between them. The germline V gene has CDR1 KGHSH and CDR2 LQKENI. CDR3 length equals 14 residues. The CDR3 reads CASFSRAGANVLTF. The CDR3 DNA reads as TGTGCCAGCTTCTCCAGGGCCGGGGCCAACGTCCTGACTTTC.

This clonotype was seen at least ten times. This rearrangement joins TRBV5-6 to TRBJ2-5; D possibly matches TRBD1 or TRBD2 (5 bases each). Germline loops: CDR1 SGHDT, CDR2 YYEEEE. This CDR3 contains 14 residues. Trimming took off 5 bases at V and 1 base at J, with 12 bases between the two ends. This chain's CDR3 is CASSLGAAQETQYF. For the CDR3, the DNA is TGTGCCAGCAGTCTCGGGGCAGCCCAAGAGACCCAGTACTTC.

This chain uses TRBV20-1 with TRBJ2-7, with 8 nucleotides matching TRBD1. J gave up 3 bases and V 3 bases, and 7 bases lay outside the gene matches. The CDR3 covers 14 residues. Germline lookup yields CDR1 DFQATT and CDR2 SNEGSKA (reference sequence). The CDR3 spells CSASWTGPFYEQYF. Here the CDR3 DNA reads TGCAGTGCTAGCTGGACAGGGCCTTTCTACGAGCAGTACTTC.

The chain recombines TRBV12-3 or TRBV12-4 with TRBJ2-5; D is possibly TRBD2 (6 bases). The J call may be mistaken, given a closer DNA end match to TRBJ2-1. The CDR3 sequence is 14 residues long. The CDR3 sequence is CASSSRRRGDEQFF. CDR3 coding DNA: TGTGCCAGCAGTTCACGGCGGAGGGGAGATGAGCAGTTCTTC.

The rearrangement links TRBV28 to TRBJ2-5; 10 nucleotides line up with TRBD2. The J call may not be correct, given that the DNA end is closer to TRBJ2-1. This CDR3 is built from 16 residues. From germline, CDR1 is MDHEN and CDR2 SYDVKM. The CDR3 protein is CASRHASGRGPHEQFF. For the CDR3, the DNA is TGTGCCAGCAGACATGCTAGCGGGAGAGGGCCCCATGAGCAGTTCTTC.

The V gene is TRBV9, the J gene TRBJ2-7; TRBD2 might be the D (6 bases). V dropped 2 bases and J dropped 4 bases, with 10 bases sitting between them. CDR3 length: 13 residues. Per germline, CDR1 SGDLS and CDR2 YYNGEE. The CDR3 here is CASSVDGRYEQYF. The CDR3 nucleotides are TGTGCCAGCAGCGTGGACGGGAGATACGAGCAGTACTTC.

This clonotype has more than one count but fewer than ten. The genes are TRBV29-1 and TRBJ2-7; TRBD1 matches at 8 bases. V trimming: 3 bases; J trimming: 2 bases; junction bases outside the gene matches: 0. This CDR3 is built from 12 residues. Germline assignment: CDR1 SQVTM and CDR2 ANQGSEA. The CDR3 sequence: CSVEDRAYEQYF. Here the CDR3 DNA reads TGCAGCGTTGAGGACAGGGCCTACGAGCAGTACTTC.

The CDR3 is CSARSRGTGYEKLFF. As DNA, the CDR3 is TGCAGTGCTAGATCCCGAGGGACTGGGTATGAAAAACTGTTTTTT. The V gene is TRBV20-1, the J gene TRBJ1-4; the D gene is possibly TRBD1 (5 bases). The CDR3 extends over 15 amino acids. Germline V gene sequence: CDR1 DFQATT, CDR2 SNEGSKA (reference sequence). Trimming removed 2 bases from V and 6 bases from J, with 16 bases in between.